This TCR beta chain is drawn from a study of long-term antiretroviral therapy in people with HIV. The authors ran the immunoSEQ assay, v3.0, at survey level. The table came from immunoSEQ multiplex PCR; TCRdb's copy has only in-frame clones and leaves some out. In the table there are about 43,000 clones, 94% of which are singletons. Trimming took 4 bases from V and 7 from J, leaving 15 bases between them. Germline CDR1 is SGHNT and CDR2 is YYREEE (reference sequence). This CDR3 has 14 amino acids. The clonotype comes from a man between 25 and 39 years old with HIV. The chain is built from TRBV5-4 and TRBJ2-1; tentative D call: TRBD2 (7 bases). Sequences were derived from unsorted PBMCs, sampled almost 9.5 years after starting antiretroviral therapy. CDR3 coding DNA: TGTGCCAGCAGCCCCGGGGGGCGGGGGAATGAGCAGTTCTTC. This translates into CASSPGGRGNEQFF.